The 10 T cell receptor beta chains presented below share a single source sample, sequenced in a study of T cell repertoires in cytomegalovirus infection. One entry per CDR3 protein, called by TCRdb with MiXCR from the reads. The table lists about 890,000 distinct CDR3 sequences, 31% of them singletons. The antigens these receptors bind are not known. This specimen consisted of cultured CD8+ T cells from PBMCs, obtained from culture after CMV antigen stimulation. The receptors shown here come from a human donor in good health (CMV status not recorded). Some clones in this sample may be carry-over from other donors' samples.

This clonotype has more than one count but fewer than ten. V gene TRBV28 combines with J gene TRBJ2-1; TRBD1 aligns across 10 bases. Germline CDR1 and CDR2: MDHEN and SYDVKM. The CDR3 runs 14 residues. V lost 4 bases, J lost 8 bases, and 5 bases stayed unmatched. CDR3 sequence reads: CASSSPDRGHEQFF. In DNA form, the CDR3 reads TGTGCCAGCAGTTCACCCGACAGGGGGCATGAGCAGTTCTTC.

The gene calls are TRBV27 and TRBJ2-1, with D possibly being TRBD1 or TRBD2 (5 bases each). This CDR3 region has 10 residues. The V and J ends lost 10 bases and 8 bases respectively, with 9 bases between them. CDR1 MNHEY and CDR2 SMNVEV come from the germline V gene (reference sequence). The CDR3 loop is CATRGDEQFF. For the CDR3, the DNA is TGTGCCACCAGAGGGGATGAGCAGTTCTTC.

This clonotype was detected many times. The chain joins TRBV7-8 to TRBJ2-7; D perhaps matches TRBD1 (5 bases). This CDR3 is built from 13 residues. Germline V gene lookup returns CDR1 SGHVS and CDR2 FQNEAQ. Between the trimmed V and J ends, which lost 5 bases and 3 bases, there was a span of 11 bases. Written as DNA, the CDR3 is TGTGCCAGCAGCCCAGAAGGGGACTACGAGCAGTACGTC. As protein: CASSPEGDYEQYV.

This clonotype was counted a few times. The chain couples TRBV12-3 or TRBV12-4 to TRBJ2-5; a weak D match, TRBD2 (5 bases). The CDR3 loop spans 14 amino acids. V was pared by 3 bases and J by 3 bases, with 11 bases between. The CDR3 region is CASSFKAREETQYF. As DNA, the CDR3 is TGTGCCAGCAGTTTCAAAGCGAGGGAAGAGACCCAGTACTTC.

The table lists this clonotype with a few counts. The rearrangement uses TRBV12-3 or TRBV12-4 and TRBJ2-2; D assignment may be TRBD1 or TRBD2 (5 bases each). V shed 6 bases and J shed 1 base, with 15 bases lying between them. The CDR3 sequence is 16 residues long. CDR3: CASSPPGRRNTGELFF. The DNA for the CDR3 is TGTGCCAGCAGCCCTCCGGGACGTCGGAACACCGGGGAGCTGTTTTTT.

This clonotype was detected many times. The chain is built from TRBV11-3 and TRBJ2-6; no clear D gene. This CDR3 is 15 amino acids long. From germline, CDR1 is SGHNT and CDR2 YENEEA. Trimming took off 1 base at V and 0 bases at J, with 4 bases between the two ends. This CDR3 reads CASSLGRSGANVLTF. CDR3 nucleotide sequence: TGTGCCAGCAGCTTAGGCCGCTCTGGGGCCAACGTCCTGACTTTC.

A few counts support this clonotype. This chain's CDR3 is CASSFSSGTSGGSYGVENIQYF. The CDR3 DNA reads as TGTGCCAGCAGTTTCTCGTCCGGGACTAGCGGGGGGTCCTACGGAGTGGAAAACATTCAGTACTTC. The V call is TRBV6-5, the J call TRBJ2-4, with 15 bases matching TRBD2. Germline-derived CDR1 and CDR2 are MNHEY and SVGAGI. This CDR3 is 22 amino acids long. V lost 4 bases and J lost 5; bases outside the gene matches: 21.

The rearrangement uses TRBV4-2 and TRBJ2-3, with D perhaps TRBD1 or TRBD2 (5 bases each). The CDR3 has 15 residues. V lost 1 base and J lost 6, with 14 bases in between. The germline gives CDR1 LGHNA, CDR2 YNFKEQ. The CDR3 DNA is TGTGCCAGCAGCCAAGGGGAGAACGGGGCGGATACGCAGTATTTT. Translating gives CASSQGENGADTQYF.

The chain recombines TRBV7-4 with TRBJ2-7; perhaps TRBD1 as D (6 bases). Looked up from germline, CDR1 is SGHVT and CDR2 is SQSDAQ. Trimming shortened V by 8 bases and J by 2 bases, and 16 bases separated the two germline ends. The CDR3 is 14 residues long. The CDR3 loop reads CASLGGGLTYEQYF. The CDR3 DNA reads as TGTGCCAGCCTAGGTGGGGGCCTCACCTACGAGCAGTACTTC.

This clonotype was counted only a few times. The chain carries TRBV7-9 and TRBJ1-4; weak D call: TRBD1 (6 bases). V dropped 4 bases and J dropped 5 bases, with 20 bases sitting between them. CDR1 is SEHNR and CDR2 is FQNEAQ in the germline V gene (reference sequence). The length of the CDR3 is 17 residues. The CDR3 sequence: CASSSLGTGFHNEKLFF. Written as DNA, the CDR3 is TGTGCCAGCAGCTCTCTAGGCACAGGGTTTCACAATGAAAAACTGTTTTTT.